This T cell receptor beta chain was captured in a study of graft-versus-host responses after intestinal transplantation. This table comes from immunoSEQ multiplex PCR, and its TCRdb copy is limited to in-frame clones, with some not included. The profile shows fewer than 95,000 clones, approximately 90% of them singletons. This clone was picked up one time. Its matching antigen is unknown. The study, taken as a whole, reports: Marrow from the recipient contained GvH clones, some of which had appeared first in ileum or blood. There was an association between peak levels of circulating GvH clones and early post-transplant HvG declines.

The receptor was isolated from a human donor who was the organ donor for an intestinal transplant. This sample comprised unstimulated CD8+ T cells sorted from spleen or lymph node cells, obtained before transplant.

CDR3 in DNA: TGTGCCAGCAGCTTGGCCCTCCTCGGACAGGGGGCTGATCAGTTCTTC. Its translation is CASSLALLGQGADQFF. The chain couples TRBV5-6 to TRBJ2-1; 11 bases are a match to TRBD1. This CDR3 region has 16 residues. V shed 0 bases and J 13 bases; nucleotides not matched to a gene: 12. Germline CDR1 and CDR2: SGHDT and YYEEEE.